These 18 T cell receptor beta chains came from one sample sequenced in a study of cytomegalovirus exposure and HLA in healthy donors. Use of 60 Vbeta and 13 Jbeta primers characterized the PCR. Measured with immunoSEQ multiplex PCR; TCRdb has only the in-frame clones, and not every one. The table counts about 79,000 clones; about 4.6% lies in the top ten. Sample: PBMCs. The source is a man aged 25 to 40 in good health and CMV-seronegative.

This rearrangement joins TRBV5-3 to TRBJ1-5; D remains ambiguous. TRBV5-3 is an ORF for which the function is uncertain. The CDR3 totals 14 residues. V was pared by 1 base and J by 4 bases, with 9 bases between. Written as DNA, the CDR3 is TGTGCCAGAAGCTTGAAGAGGGATAATCAGCCCCAGCATTTT. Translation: CARSLKRDNQPQHF.

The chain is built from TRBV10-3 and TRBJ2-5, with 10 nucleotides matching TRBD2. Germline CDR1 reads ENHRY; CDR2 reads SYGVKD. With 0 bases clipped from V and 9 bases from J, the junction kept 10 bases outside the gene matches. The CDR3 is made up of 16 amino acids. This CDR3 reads CAISESKLAGAASQYF. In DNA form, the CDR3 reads TGTGCCATCAGTGAGTCGAAGCTAGCGGGGGCCGCCTCCCAGTACTTC.

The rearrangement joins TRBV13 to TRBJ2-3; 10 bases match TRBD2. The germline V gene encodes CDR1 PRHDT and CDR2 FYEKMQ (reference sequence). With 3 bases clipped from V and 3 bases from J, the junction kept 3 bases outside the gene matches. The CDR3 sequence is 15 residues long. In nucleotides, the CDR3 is TGTGCCAGCAGCTTCGCAGCGGGAGGGACAGATACGCAGTATTTT. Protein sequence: CASSFAAGGTDTQYF.

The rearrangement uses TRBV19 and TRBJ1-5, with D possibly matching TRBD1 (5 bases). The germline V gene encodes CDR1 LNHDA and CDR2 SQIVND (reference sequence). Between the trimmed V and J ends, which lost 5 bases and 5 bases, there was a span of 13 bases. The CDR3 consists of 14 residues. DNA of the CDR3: TGTGCCAGTAGTCTCCTCGGGGGGTATCAGCCCCAGCATTTT. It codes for CASSLLGGYQPQHF.

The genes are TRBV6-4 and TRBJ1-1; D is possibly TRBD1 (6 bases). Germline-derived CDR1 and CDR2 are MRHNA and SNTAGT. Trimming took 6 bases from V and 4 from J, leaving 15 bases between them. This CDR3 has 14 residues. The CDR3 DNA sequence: TGTGCCAGCAGGCCGGACAGTCGGAGCACTGAAGCTTTCTTT. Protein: CASRPDSRSTEAFF.

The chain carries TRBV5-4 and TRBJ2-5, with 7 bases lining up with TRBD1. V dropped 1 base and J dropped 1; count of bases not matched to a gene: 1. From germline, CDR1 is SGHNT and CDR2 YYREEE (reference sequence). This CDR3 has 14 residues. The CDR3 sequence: CASSLWDSQETQYF. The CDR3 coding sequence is TGTGCCAGCAGCTTGTGGGACAGCCAAGAGACCCAGTACTTC.

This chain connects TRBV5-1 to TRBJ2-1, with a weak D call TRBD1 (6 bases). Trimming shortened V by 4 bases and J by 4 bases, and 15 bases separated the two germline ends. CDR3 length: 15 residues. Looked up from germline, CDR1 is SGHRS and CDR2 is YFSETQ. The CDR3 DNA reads TGCGCCAGCAGCCTGCGTATAGGACAGTACAATGAGCAGTTCTTC. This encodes CASSLRIGQYNEQFF.

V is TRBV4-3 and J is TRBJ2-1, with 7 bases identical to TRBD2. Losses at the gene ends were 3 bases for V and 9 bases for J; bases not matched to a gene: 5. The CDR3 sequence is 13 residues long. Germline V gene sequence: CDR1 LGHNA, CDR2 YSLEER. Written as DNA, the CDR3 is TGCGCCAGCAGCCATACTAGCGTCGGTGAGCAGTTCTTC. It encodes CASSHTSVGEQFF.

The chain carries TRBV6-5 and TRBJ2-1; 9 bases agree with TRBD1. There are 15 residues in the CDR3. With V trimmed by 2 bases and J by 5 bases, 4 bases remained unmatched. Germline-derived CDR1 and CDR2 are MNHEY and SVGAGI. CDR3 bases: TGTGCCAGCAGTTACGGGACAGGGTTTAACAATGAGCAGTTCTTC. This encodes CASSYGTGFNNEQFF.

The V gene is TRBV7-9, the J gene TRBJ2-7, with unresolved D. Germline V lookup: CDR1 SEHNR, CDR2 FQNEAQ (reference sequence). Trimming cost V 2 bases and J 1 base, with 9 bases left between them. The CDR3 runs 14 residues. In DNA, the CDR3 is TGTGCCAGCAGCTTAATCAGGCCTTCCTACGAGCAGTACTTC. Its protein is CASSLIRPSYEQYF.

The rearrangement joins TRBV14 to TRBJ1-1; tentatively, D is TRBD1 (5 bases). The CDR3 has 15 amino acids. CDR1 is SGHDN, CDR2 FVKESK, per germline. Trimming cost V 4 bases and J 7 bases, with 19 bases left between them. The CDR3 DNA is TGTGCCAGCAGCCTCGTTGGAGGGGTCGCCCATGAAGCTTTCTTT. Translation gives CASSLVGGVAHEAFF.

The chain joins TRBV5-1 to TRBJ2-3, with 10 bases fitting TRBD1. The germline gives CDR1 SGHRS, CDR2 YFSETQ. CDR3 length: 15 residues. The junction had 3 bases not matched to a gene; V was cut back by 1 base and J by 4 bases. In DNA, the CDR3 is TGCGCCAGCAGCTTGACCGGGACAGGGGCAGATACGCAGTATTTT. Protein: CASSLTGTGADTQYF. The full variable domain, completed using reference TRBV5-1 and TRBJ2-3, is KAGVTQTPRYLIKTRGQQVTLSCSPISGHRSVSWYQQTPGQGLQFLFEYFSETQRNKGNFPGRFSGRQFSNSRSEMNVSTLELGDSALYLCASSLTGTGADTQYFGPGTRLTVL.

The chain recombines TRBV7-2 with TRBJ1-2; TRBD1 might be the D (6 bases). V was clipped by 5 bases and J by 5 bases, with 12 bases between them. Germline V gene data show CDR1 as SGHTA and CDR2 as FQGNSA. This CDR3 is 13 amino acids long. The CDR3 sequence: CASSPRGGYGYTF. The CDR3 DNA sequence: TGTGCCAGCAGCCCGAGGGGGGGTTATGGCTACACCTTC.

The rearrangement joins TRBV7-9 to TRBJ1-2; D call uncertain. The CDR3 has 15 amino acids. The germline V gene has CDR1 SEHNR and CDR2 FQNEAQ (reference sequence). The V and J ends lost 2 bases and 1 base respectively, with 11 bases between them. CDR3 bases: TGTGCCAGCAGCTTAAGAGACTTACTTAACTATGGCTACACCTTC. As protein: CASSLRDLLNYGYTF.

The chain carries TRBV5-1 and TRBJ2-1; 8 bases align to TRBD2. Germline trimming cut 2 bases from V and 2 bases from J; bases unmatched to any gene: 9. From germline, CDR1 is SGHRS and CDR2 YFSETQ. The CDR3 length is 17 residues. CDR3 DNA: TGCGCCAGCAGCTTCCTGCCCGGAGCGGGAGCCTACAATGAGCAGTTCTTC. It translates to CASSFLPGAGAYNEQFF.

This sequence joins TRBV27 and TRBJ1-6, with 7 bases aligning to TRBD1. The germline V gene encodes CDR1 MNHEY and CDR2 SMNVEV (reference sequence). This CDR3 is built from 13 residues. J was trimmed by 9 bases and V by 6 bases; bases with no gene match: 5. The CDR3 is CASSLGGGSPLHF. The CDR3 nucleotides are TGTGCCAGCAGCCTAGGGGGCGGTTCACCCCTCCACTTT.

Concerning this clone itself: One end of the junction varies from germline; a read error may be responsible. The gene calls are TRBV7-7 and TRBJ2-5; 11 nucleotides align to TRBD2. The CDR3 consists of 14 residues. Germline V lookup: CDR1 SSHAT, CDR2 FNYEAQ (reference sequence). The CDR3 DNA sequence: TGTGCTAGCAGCTTATCTAGCGGGGGGGAGACCCAGTACTTC. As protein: CASSLSSGGETQYF.

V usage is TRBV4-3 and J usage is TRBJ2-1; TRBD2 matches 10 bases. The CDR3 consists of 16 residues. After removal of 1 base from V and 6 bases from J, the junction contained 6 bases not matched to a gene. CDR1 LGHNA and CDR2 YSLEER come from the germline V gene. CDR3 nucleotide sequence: TGCGCCAGCAGCCAAGCCCCCCCTAGCGGGGGCAATGAGCAGTTCTTC. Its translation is CASSQAPPSGGNEQFF.